The 27 T cell receptor beta chains below were found in one sample sequenced in a study of cytomegalovirus exposure and HLA in healthy donors. Primers included in the PCR were 60 Vbeta and 13 Jbeta primers. Repertoires were generated with immunoSEQ multiplex PCR, while TCRdb's copy carries only in-frame clones and drops some. The top ten hold approximately 2.4% of the sample, which has under 150,000 clones, 65% to 85% seen once. Material for sequencing was PBMCs. The receptors shown here come from a male donor in good health and CMV-seronegative.

The J gene is TRBJ2-5, the V gene TRBV7-6; D not certain. The J call may not be correct, given that the DNA end is closer to TRBJ2-7. The germline CDR1 and CDR2 sequences are SGHVS and FNYEAQ. CDR3 size: 16 residues. CDR3 in DNA: TGTGCCAGCAGCTACGGCGTGTCGGGTGGGTCCTACGAGCAGTACTTC. Its protein is CASSYGVSGGSYEQYF.

The chain is built from TRBV19 and TRBJ1-2; D ambiguous. Trimming shortened V by 5 bases and J by 2 bases, and 9 bases separated the two germline ends. This CDR3 is 13 amino acids long. CDR1 and CDR2 from the germline V gene are LNHDA and SQIVND (reference sequence). DNA for the CDR3: TGTGCCAGTAGTTGGTCAGGCAACTATGGCTACACCTTC. This codes for CASSWSGNYGYTF.

The chain carries TRBV29-1 and TRBJ2-7, with 9 bases lining up with TRBD1. V dropped 2 bases and J dropped 5; count of bases not matched to a gene: 10. Germline V gene data show CDR1 as SQVTM and CDR2 as ANQGSEA. The CDR3 spans 15 residues. This CDR3 is CSVEKADRGRNEQYF. DNA of the CDR3: TGCAGCGTTGAAAAGGCGGACAGGGGCCGGAACGAGCAGTACTTC.

The gene calls are TRBV6-5 and TRBJ2-2; D unresolved. The CDR3 is made up of 11 amino acids. Per germline, CDR1 MNHEY and CDR2 SVGAGI. V lost 4 bases, J lost 6 bases, and 3 bases lay in between. CDR3 sequence: CASSSAGELFF. The CDR3, as DNA: TGTGCCAGCAGTTCGGCCGGGGAGCTGTTTTTT.

This rearrangement joins TRBV27 to TRBJ2-7, with 8 bases lining up with TRBD1. Per germline, CDR1 MNHEY and CDR2 SMNVEV (reference sequence). This CDR3 has 13 residues. V was pared by 4 bases and J by 6 bases, with 5 bases of the junction left unmatched. The CDR3 sequence: CASSYLDRAEQYF. The DNA for the CDR3 is TGTGCCAGCAGTTATCTGGACAGGGCCGAGCAGTACTTC.

This clone appeared a few times. The rearrangement links TRBV7-9 to TRBJ2-2; D is perhaps TRBD2 (6 bases). Germline V lookup: CDR1 SEHNR, CDR2 FQNEAQ (reference sequence). Trimming pared 2 bases from V and 14 bases from J, leaving 15 bases between. The length of the CDR3 is 13 residues. The CDR3: CASSLPGERALFF. For the CDR3, the DNA is TGTGCCAGCAGCTTACCGGGAGAGAGGGCCCTGTTTTTT.

In this sample, this clone turned up once. The CDR3 loop reads CASRRLEETQYF. The DNA for the CDR3 is TGTGCCAGCAGACGACTTGAAGAGACCCAGTACTTC. V and J are TRBV2 and TRBJ2-5; D not resolved. CDR1 is SNHLY, CDR2 FYNNEI, per germline. The CDR3 totals 12 residues. With 6 bases removed from V and 3 bases from J, the gap between germline ends came to 8 bases.

The chain recombines TRBV2 with TRBJ2-1, with 11 bases aligning to TRBD2. Germline assignment: CDR1 SNHLY and CDR2 FYNNEI. The CDR3 totals 15 residues. With V trimmed by 4 bases and J by 6 bases, 5 bases remained unmatched. CDR3 bases: TGTGCCAGCAGTGTAGGGACTAGCGGAGTCAATGAGCAGTTCTTC. Translated, it gives CASSVGTSGVNEQFF.

The V call is TRBV7-3, the J call TRBJ2-1, with 7 bases fitting TRBD1. The CDR3 runs 13 residues. V lost 4 bases to trimming and J lost 7 bases; unmatched junction nucleotides: 4. Germline V lookup: CDR1 SGHTA, CDR2 FQGTGA. The CDR3 reads CASSSGQRNEQFF. The CDR3 DNA sequence: TGTGCCAGCAGCTCGGGACAGAGGAATGAGCAGTTCTTC.

The V and J genes are TRBV10-3 and TRBJ1-2; TRBD1 aligns across 11 bases. From germline, CDR1 is ENHRY and CDR2 SYGVKD. V dropped 4 bases and J dropped 2; count of bases not matched to a gene: 9. This CDR3 region has 17 residues. The CDR3, as DNA: TGTGCCATCAGTGGACCGGGACAGGGGGAGGGCAACTATGGCTACACCTTC. Its protein product is CAISGPGQGEGNYGYTF.

As to this clone: In the same sample, other DNA sequences code for this CDR3. The rearrangement joins TRBV18 to TRBJ2-1, with 14 positions matching TRBD2. V lost 3 bases, J lost 7 bases, and 2 bases stayed unmatched. This CDR3 contains 15 residues. Looked up from germline, CDR1 is KGHSH and CDR2 is LQKENI. Here the CDR3 reads CASSPGTSGRNEQFF. As DNA, the CDR3 is TGTGCCAGCTCACCTGGGACTAGCGGGAGAAATGAGCAGTTCTTC. The entire variable domain, with the rest obtained from reference TRBV18 and TRBJ2-1, is as follows: NAGVMQNPRHLVRRRGQEARLRCSPMKGHSHVYWYRQLPEEGLKFMVYLQKENIIDESGMPKERFSAEFPKEGPSILRIQQVVRGDSAAYFCASSPGTSGRNEQFFGPGTRLTVL.

This chain connects TRBV2 to TRBJ2-1, with 11 bases matching TRBD1. The ends lost 2 bases at V and 4 bases at J; junction bases unmatched: 7. This CDR3 is built from 17 residues. Germline V gene lookup returns CDR1 SNHLY and CDR2 FYNNEI. CDR3 sequence reads: CASSELGTGGGYNEQFF. The CDR3 coding sequence is TGTGCCAGCAGTGAATTAGGGACAGGGGGAGGATACAATGAGCAGTTCTTC.

A single count supports this clone. The chain employs TRBV7-3 and TRBJ2-1; possible D gene TRBD2, 6 bases. V was clipped by 3 bases and J by 6 bases, with 9 bases between them. The CDR3 is 13 residues long. Germline V gene sequence: CDR1 SGHTA, CDR2 FQGTGA. The CDR3 DNA reads TGTGCCAGCAGCTTGGGACTTTCCAATGAGCAGTTCTTC. Protein product: CASSLGLSNEQFF. The variable domain in full, with the rest retrieved from reference TRBV7-3 and TRBJ2-1, is GAGVSQTPSNKVTEKGKYVELRCDPISGHTALYWYRQSLGQGPEFLIYFQGTGAADDSGLPNDRFFAVRPEGSVSTLKIQRTERGDSAVYLCASSLGLSNEQFFGPGTRLTVL.

The chain has TRBV27 and TRBJ1-2; D is perhaps TRBD1 (5 bases). This CDR3 is 14 amino acids long. Germline-derived CDR1 and CDR2 are MNHEY and SMNVEV (reference sequence). The V and J ends lost 0 bases and 8 bases respectively, with 13 bases between them. CDR3: CASSLSIQGYGYTF. The CDR3, as DNA: TGTGCCAGCAGTTTATCGATCCAGGGCTACGGCTACACCTTC.

The CDR3 loop is CASSFIRLAGDEQFF. The CDR3 DNA follows: TGTGCCAGCAGCTTTATTCGACTAGCCGGCGATGAGCAGTTCTTC. The gene calls are TRBV5-6 and TRBJ2-1; 7 bases align to TRBD2. Looked up from germline, CDR1 is SGHDT and CDR2 is YYEEEE. The V and J ends lost 2 bases and 8 bases, in that order; junction bases with no gene match: 10. This CDR3 is 15 amino acids long.

The J gene is TRBJ2-5, the V gene TRBV28; 12 bases are shared with TRBD2. CDR1 MDHEN and CDR2 SYDVKM come from the germline V gene. Trimming took 5 bases from V and 5 from J; bases not matched to a gene: 6. CDR3 length: 15 amino acids. CDR3: CASSQLAGGSETQYF. CDR3 coding DNA: TGTGCCAGCAGTCAGCTAGCGGGAGGGTCGGAGACCCAGTACTTC. Drawing the rest from reference TRBV28 and TRBJ2-5, the complete variable domain is DVKVTQSSRYLVKRTGEKVFLECVQDMDHENMFWYRQDPGLGLRLIYFSYDVKMKEKGDIPEGYSVSREKKERFSLILESASTNQTSMYLCASSQLAGGSETQYFGPGTRLLVL.

This clone was recorded once. As DNA, the CDR3 is TGTGCCACCAGCAGAGATAGGGATGGAGGTGAAAAACTGTTTTTT. Encoded protein: CATSRDRDGGEKLFF. The chain recombines TRBV15 with TRBJ1-4; D is ambiguous. The CDR3 loop spans 15 amino acids. Trimming removed 0 bases from V and 7 bases from J, with 12 bases in between. Germline V lookup: CDR1 LNHNV, CDR2 YYDKDF (reference sequence).

The chain recombines TRBV5-1 with TRBJ2-1; the match to TRBD2 covers 11 bases. V shed 2 bases, J shed 7 bases, and the junction held 8 bases outside the gene matches. This CDR3 spans 16 amino acids. The germline V gene has CDR1 SGHRS and CDR2 YFSETQ. This CDR3 reads CASSFSGRALENEQFF. The CDR3 nucleotides are TGCGCCAGCAGCTTTAGCGGGAGGGCCTTGGAAAATGAGCAGTTCTTC. Full variable domain (rest looked up from reference TRBV5-1 and TRBJ2-1): KAGVTQTPRYLIKTRGQQVTLSCSPISGHRSVSWYQQTPGQGLQFLFEYFSETQRNKGNFPGRFSGRQFSNSRSEMNVSTLELGDSALYLCASSFSGRALENEQFFGPGTRLTVL.

V and J are TRBV5-6 and TRBJ1-6; the D gene is possibly TRBD1 (5 bases). Germline CDR1 SGHDT, CDR2 YYEEEE. The CDR3 is made up of 15 amino acids. V lost 0 bases and J 6 bases, leaving 10 bases between the germline ends. The CDR3 is CASSLDWGGNSPLHF. The CDR3 nucleotides read TGTGCCAGCAGCTTGGACTGGGGCGGTAATTCACCCCTCCACTTT. Drawing the rest from reference TRBV5-6 and TRBJ1-6, the complete variable domain is DAGVTQSPTHLIKTRGQQVTLRCSPKSGHDTVSWYQQALGQGPQFIFQYYEEEERQRGNFPDRFSGHQFPNYSSELNVNALLLGDSALYLCASSLDWGGNSPLHFGNGTRLTVT.

CDR3 nucleotides: TGTGCCAGCAAAGAAGGACAGTGGGGCAATGAGCAGTTCTTC. Its protein is CASKEGQWGNEQFF. This rearrangement joins TRBV6-5 to TRBJ2-1; possibly TRBD1 for D (6 bases). This CDR3 contains 14 residues. Between the trimmed V and J ends, which lost 7 bases and 6 bases, there was a span of 16 bases. Germline values: CDR1 MNHEY, CDR2 SVGAGI.

This rearrangement joins TRBV5-8 to TRBJ2-5; tentatively, D is TRBD2 (7 bases). Germline lookup yields CDR1 SGHTS and CDR2 YDEGEE. The V and J ends lost 0 bases and 5 bases respectively, with 11 bases between them. The CDR3 consists of 14 residues. The CDR3 region has the DNA TGTGCCAGCAGCTTGGCGGGGGGCTGGGAGACCCAGTACTTC. Its protein is CASSLAGGWETQYF.

The CDR3 is CASSLSEYEQYF. The CDR3 DNA follows: TGTGCCAGCAGCCTGTCTGAGTACGAGCAGTACTTC. The V and J genes are TRBV5-6 and TRBJ2-7; D is unresolved. Germline CDR1 SGHDT, CDR2 YYEEEE. CDR3 size: 12 residues. Trimming removed 4 bases at V and 4 bases at J, with 9 bases between.

The chain employs TRBV27 and TRBJ2-2; D might be TRBD2 (5 bases). Trimming removed 7 bases at V and 4 bases at J, with 22 bases between. Germline V CDR1 and CDR2: MNHEY, SMNVEV (reference sequence). CDR3 length: 17 amino acids. CDR3 nucleotide sequence: TGTGCCAGCAATCCCTCCCGGGGTTCACCAGGCACCGGGGAGCTGTTTTTT. It encodes CASNPSRGSPGTGELFF.

This clone was detected a few times. As DNA, the CDR3 is TGTGCCAGCAGTTACTCGGAGCGGGAGGTCACAGATACGCAGTATTTT. This codes for CASSYSEREVTDTQYF. The J gene is TRBJ2-3, the V gene TRBV6-5; 9 bases match TRBD2. Germline CDR1 reads MNHEY; CDR2 reads SVGAGI. This CDR3 contains 16 residues. After removal of 0 bases from V and 2 bases from J, the junction contained 3 bases not matched to a gene.

A single count supports this clone. The chain carries TRBV5-4 and TRBJ2-1; 8 nucleotides agree with TRBD2. V lost 6 bases, J lost 7 bases, and 15 bases stayed unmatched. The CDR3 contains 16 residues. CDR1 and CDR2 (germline): SGHNT, YYREEE (reference sequence). In DNA form, the CDR3 reads TGTGCCAGCATCCTTCGGGCAACTAGCGGCCCTAATGAGCAGTTCTTC. This gives the protein CASILRATSGPNEQFF.

The chain combines TRBV6-5 with TRBJ2-7; 8 bases are shared with TRBD2. Germline V gene lookup returns CDR1 MNHEY and CDR2 SVGAGI. The trim removed 7 bases at V and 9 bases at J, leaving 17 bases unmatched. The CDR3 is made up of 15 amino acids. The CDR3 nucleotides read TGTGCCAGCACCCCGGCCGGGACTAGTCGAGTTGGGCAGTACTTC. Amino acid sequence: CASTPAGTSRVGQYF.

The chain has TRBV19 and TRBJ2-7; D perhaps matches TRBD1 (7 bases). This CDR3 comprises 13 residues. Per germline, CDR1 LNHDA and CDR2 SQIVND (reference sequence). V lost 5 bases, J lost 5 bases, and 13 bases lay in between. The CDR3 spells CASSSDREDEQYF. For the CDR3, the DNA is TGTGCCAGTAGTTCTGACAGGGAGGACGAGCAGTACTTC.